The 23 T cell receptor beta chains reported below all come from one sample, sequenced in a study of spatial heterogeneity in lung cancer. The time point here: sample taken at primary tumor resection. TCRdb analysed the 5' RACE reads with MiXCR anew, one entry per CDR3 protein. The sample yields roughly 80,000 distinct CDR3 sequences, approximately 8% seen once. This specimen was PBMCs, taken at surgery. The receptors originated from a male donor with early-stage non-small cell lung cancer.

This clonotype was seen many times. The chain couples TRBV7-9 to TRBJ2-2; 13 bases align to TRBD2. This CDR3 comprises 19 residues. V shed 4 bases, J shed 4 bases, and the junction held 12 bases outside the gene matches. Germline values: CDR1 SEHNR, CDR2 FQNEAQ (reference sequence). CDR3 loop: CASSSAGTSGAPGTGELFF. CDR3 nucleotide sequence: TGTGCCAGCAGCTCAGCCGGGACTAGCGGGGCCCCGGGCACCGGGGAGCTGTTTTTT.

This sequence joins TRBV29-1 and TRBJ1-1; D not certain. The V end lost 6 bases, the J end lost 5 bases, and 10 bases lay between the germline ends. Germline loops: CDR1 SQVTM, CDR2 ANQGSEA. The CDR3 covers 11 residues. The CDR3 region is CSVRMGTEAFF. CDR3 coding DNA: TGCAGCGTCCGGATGGGTACTGAAGCTTTCTTT.

For the CDR3, the DNA is TGTGCCAGCAGCACCGGGACTAGCGGGAGCTGGTGGAACGAGCAGTACTTC. Translation gives CASSTGTSGSWWNEQYF. V gene TRBV7-9 combines with J gene TRBJ2-7; 14 positions agree with TRBD2. The CDR3 is made up of 17 amino acids. CDR1 is SEHNR, CDR2 FQNEAQ, per germline (reference sequence). V trimming: 5 bases; J trimming: 5 bases; junction bases outside the gene matches: 11.

This clonotype was recorded at least ten times. The V call is TRBV4-1, the J call TRBJ2-1; 10 bases align to TRBD2. Trimming at V came to 0 bases and at J to 7 bases, leaving 12 bases not matched to a gene. The germline V gene encodes CDR1 MGHRA and CDR2 YSYEKL. This CDR3 is 18 amino acids long. The CDR3 region is CASSQEGGASGSRNEQFF. The CDR3 nucleotides are TGCGCCAGCAGCCAAGAGGGTGGGGCTAGCGGGAGTCGAAATGAGCAGTTCTTC.

Ten or more counts support this clonotype. The chain carries TRBV29-1 and TRBJ2-4, with 9 bases fitting TRBD2. The CDR3 contains 13 residues. With 4 bases clipped from V and 6 bases from J, the junction kept 4 bases outside the gene matches. Germline CDR1 reads SQVTM; CDR2 reads ANQGSEA. The chain's CDR3 is CSVAAGGGNIQYF. DNA for the CDR3: TGCAGCGTTGCGGCGGGAGGGGGAAACATTCAGTACTTC. The full variable domain, completed using reference TRBV29-1 and TRBJ2-4, is SAVISQKPSRDICQRGTSLTIQCQVDSQVTMMFWYRQQPGQSLTLIATANQGSEATYESGFVIDKFPISRPNLTFSTLTVSNMSPEDSSIYLCSVAAGGGNIQYFGAGTRLSVL.

The V and J genes are TRBV7-2 and TRBJ2-5, with D possibly being TRBD1 (6 bases). Trimming took off 5 bases at V and 0 bases at J, with 7 bases between the two ends. Germline CDR1 is SGHTA and CDR2 is FQGNSA. The CDR3 covers 13 residues. The CDR3 loop is CASSRQDQETQYF. The CDR3, as DNA: TGTGCCAGCAGCCGACAGGACCAAGAGACCCAGTACTTC.

With respect to this clonotype: A clone one base away is much larger, so this may be a read error. J is TRBJ2-1 and V is TRBV29-1; tentatively, D is TRBD1 or TRBD2 (5 bases each). The V gene's germline CDR1 is SQVTM and CDR2 ANQGSEA. The V end lost 5 bases, the J end lost 8 bases, and 19 bases lay between the germline ends. CDR3 size: 14 residues. The CDR3 DNA sequence: TGCAGCGTTAGACCGGGACCCATTTCTTATGAGCAGTTCTTC. It yields the protein CSVRPGPISYEQFF.

This clonotype has a handful of counts. The chain is built from TRBV6-5 and TRBJ2-7; possible D gene TRBD2, 6 bases. This CDR3 comprises 11 residues. Per germline, CDR1 MNHEY and CDR2 SVGAGI. V lost 6 bases and J 7 bases, leaving 10 bases between the germline ends. CDR3 nucleotides: TGTGCCAGCAGGGGAGGTGTGGAGCAGTACTTC. The encoded protein is CASRGGVEQYF.

The V and J genes are TRBV7-3 and TRBJ1-1, with D perhaps matching TRBD1 (6 bases). The CDR3 is made up of 13 amino acids. V was cut by 2 bases and J by 10 bases, with 14 bases left in between. The germline V gene has CDR1 SGHTA and CDR2 FQGTGA. DNA for the CDR3: TGTGCCAGCAGCTTAGCACAGGGAACTCGAGCTTTCTTT. Its translation: CASSLAQGTRAFF.

Details on this clonotype: This may stem from a read error, because a much larger clone lies one nucleotide away. The rearrangement links TRBV15 to TRBJ1-5, with 8 nucleotides matching TRBD1. Germline lookup yields CDR1 LNHNV and CDR2 YYDKDF (reference sequence). This CDR3 contains 20 residues. CDR3 DNA: TGTGTCACCAGCAGAGATAAAAGTGACAGGGGCTTACTTCTGAATCAGCCCCAGCATTTT. It specifies CVTSRDKSDRGLLLNQPQHF.

This clonotype was counted only a few times. J is TRBJ2-1 and V is TRBV28; possibly TRBD1 for D (5 bases). CDR3 length: 15 residues. Germline CDR1 is MDHEN and CDR2 is SYDVKM. The V end lost 7 bases, the J end lost 0 bases, and 13 bases lay between the germline ends. CDR3 sequence reads: CASIRGPTSYNEQFF. The CDR3 DNA sequence: TGTGCCAGCATAAGGGGCCCAACCTCCTACAATGAGCAGTTCTTC.

V is TRBV20-1 and J is TRBJ2-3, with 14 bases matching TRBD2. Germline-derived CDR1 and CDR2 are DFQATT and SNEGSKA (reference sequence). J lost 4 bases, V lost 0 bases, and 6 bases had no gene match. The CDR3 consists of 17 residues. This CDR3 is CSARDVTSGRVADTQYF. The CDR3 DNA follows: TGCAGTGCTAGAGATGTGACTAGCGGGAGGGTGGCAGATACGCAGTATTTT.

Here the CDR3 DNA reads TGCAGCGTTGATACGCAGTATTTT. This codes for CSVDTQYF. V and J are TRBV29-1 and TRBJ2-3; D unresolved. Between the trimmed V and J ends, which lost 3 bases and 8 bases, there was a span of 0 bases. The CDR3 spans 8 residues. Germline V gives CDR1 SQVTM, CDR2 ANQGSEA.

The chain is built from TRBV5-1 and TRBJ2-7; the D call may be TRBD1 or TRBD2 (6 bases each). Germline V gene data show CDR1 as SGHRS and CDR2 as YFSETQ. Trimming shortened V by 4 bases and J by 4 bases, and 21 bases separated the two germline ends. CDR3 size: 16 residues. The DNA for the CDR3 is TGCGCCAGCAGCCGCGGGTGGGGGGCCATAGGATACGAGCAGTACTTC. Its protein is CASSRGWGAIGYEQYF.

The table lists this clonotype with many counts. The genes are TRBV24-1 and TRBJ1-1; D is uncertain. The CDR3 sequence is 14 residues long. Germline V lookup: CDR1 KGHDR, CDR2 SFDVKD. The V end lost 0 bases, the J end lost 1 base, and 5 bases lay between the germline ends. CDR3 protein: CATSDLAENTEAFF. The CDR3 nucleotides are TGTGCCACCAGTGATTTGGCAGAGAACACTGAAGCTTTCTTT.

This clonotype was recorded at least ten times. The V and J genes are TRBV6-6 and TRBJ1-1, with 9 bases aligning to TRBD1. Germline trimming cut 5 bases from V and 11 bases from J; bases unmatched to any gene: 6. This CDR3 region has 12 residues. Germline CDR1 MNHNY, CDR2 SVGAGI (reference sequence). The CDR3 region has the DNA TGTGCCAGCAGTGAGGGGGACAGGGCGGCTTTCTTT. Its protein is CASSEGDRAAFF.

This clonotype appeared a few times. The chain links TRBV19 to TRBJ1-5; TRBD1 is a possible D gene (5 bases). Germline lookup yields CDR1 LNHDA and CDR2 SQIVND (reference sequence). The CDR3 spans 13 residues. V gave up 5 bases and J gave up 7 bases, with 12 bases separating them. The CDR3 DNA is TGTGCCAGTAGTTTAACAGGATACCAGCCCCAGCATTTT. Encoded protein: CASSLTGYQPQHF.

This clonotype showed up many times. The chain carries TRBV5-1 and TRBJ2-7; a possible D gene is TRBD2 (6 bases). The CDR3 extends over 14 amino acids. Trimming removed 4 bases from V and 0 bases from J, with 11 bases in between. Germline V gives CDR1 SGHRS, CDR2 YFSETQ. The CDR3 DNA reads TGCGCCAGCAGCCCGGAGGGTAGCTCCTACGAGCAGTACTTC. This sequence encodes CASSPEGSSYEQYF.

In its sample, this clonotype was seen a few times. For the CDR3, the DNA is TGTGCCTGGACGCCCGGGACCCTTAATTTCGAGCAGTACTTC. Protein: CAWTPGTLNFEQYF. This chain links TRBV30 with TRBJ2-7; perhaps D is TRBD1 or TRBD2 (5 bases each). Trimming cost V 4 bases and J 6 bases, with 19 bases left between them. From germline, CDR1 is GTSNPN and CDR2 SVGIG (reference sequence). CDR3 length: 14 amino acids.

This clonotype came up a few times. This chain connects TRBV7-8 to TRBJ1-1, with D unclear. The V end was cut by 3 bases, the J end by 5 bases, with 16 bases between. CDR3 length: 15 amino acids. The germline CDR1 and CDR2 sequences are SGHVS and FQNEAQ. CDR3 DNA sequence: TGTGCCAGCAGCTTGTCACTTTTGGGAAGAACTGAAGCTTTCTTT. Its translation is CASSLSLLGRTEAFF.

The table lists this clonotype with many counts. The chain recombines TRBV11-2 with TRBJ2-7; D may be TRBD1 or TRBD2 (5 bases each). Looked up from germline, CDR1 is SGHAT and CDR2 is FQNNGV. Deletions cut 1 base from V and 2 bases from J, with 9 bases between. The CDR3 is 14 residues long. The CDR3 protein is CASSLGDRAYEQYF. CDR3 nucleotides: TGTGCCAGCAGCTTAGGGGACCGCGCCTACGAGCAGTACTTC.

V and J are TRBV5-1 and TRBJ2-6; no clear D gene. V lost 4 bases and J lost 2, with 10 bases in between. This CDR3 contains 15 residues. The germline V gene has CDR1 SGHRS and CDR2 YFSETQ. CDR3 in DNA: TGCGCCAGCAGCCCCGGTGGGACTGGGGCCAACGTCCTGACTTTC. Protein: CASSPGGTGANVLTF. Drawing the rest from reference TRBV5-1 and TRBJ2-6, the complete variable domain is KAGVTQTPRYLIKTRGQQVTLSCSPISGHRSVSWYQQTPGQGLQFLFEYFSETQRNKGNFPGRFSGRQFSNSRSEMNVSTLELGDSALYLCASSPGGTGANVLTFGAGSRLTVL.

In regard to this clonotype: This may be a read error, as it is one base from a much larger clone. The gene calls are TRBV23-1 and TRBJ2-2; 7 bases fit TRBD1. TRBV23-1 is an ORF; its function is uncertain. V trimming: 4 bases; J trimming: 7 bases; junction bases outside the gene matches: 12. This CDR3 contains 16 residues. DNA for the CDR3: TGCGCCAGCAGTCGACCCCAGGGGGTTGAGGGCGGGGAGCTGTTTTTT. Protein: CASSRPQGVEGGELFF.